This TCR beta chain was recovered during a study of blood T cells in healthy people across ages. The CDR3 is 14 residues long. Germline V CDR1 and CDR2: SGHAT, FQDESV (reference sequence). The ends lost 6 bases at V and 5 bases at J; junction bases unmatched: 7. Next came a second PCR, run for about 7 to 12 cycles, which used a sample-barcoded 5' primer along with a J-beta primer mix. MiXCR was run by TCRdb on the 5' RACE reads, yielding one entry per CDR3 protein. The repertoire holds about a million distinct CDR3 sequences, with roughly 51% as singletons. The sequenced material came from blood. The rearrangement links TRBV11-1 to TRBJ2-5, with 9 bases matching TRBD2. The sequence came from a woman aged 60-70 years in good health. The CDR3 loop is CASRDSGRFETQYF. The CDR3 DNA reads as TGTGCCAGCAGGGACAGCGGGAGGTTTGAGACCCAGTACTTC.